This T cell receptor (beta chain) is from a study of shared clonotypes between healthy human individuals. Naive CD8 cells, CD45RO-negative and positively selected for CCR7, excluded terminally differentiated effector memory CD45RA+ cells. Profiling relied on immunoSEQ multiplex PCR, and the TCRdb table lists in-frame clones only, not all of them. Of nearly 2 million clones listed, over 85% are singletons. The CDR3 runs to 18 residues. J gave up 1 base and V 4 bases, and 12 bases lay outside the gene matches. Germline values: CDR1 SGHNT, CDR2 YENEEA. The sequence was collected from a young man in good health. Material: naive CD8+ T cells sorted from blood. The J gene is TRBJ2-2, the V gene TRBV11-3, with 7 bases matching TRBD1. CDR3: CASSSTDRLTGNTGELFF. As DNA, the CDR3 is TGTGCCAGCAGCTCCACGGACAGGTTAACAGGGAACACCGGGGAGCTGTTTTTT.